The next 9 T cell receptor beta chains were all read from a single sample in a study of CD8+CD57+ T cells in acquired aplastic anemia. An expansion of CD8+CD57+ cells by flow cytometry had been shown in patients chosen for sequencing. TCR beta VDJ and CDR3 profiling used genomic DNA as template. TCRdb fed the reads into MiXCR, producing one record per CDR3 protein. The repertoire holds fewer than 250,000 distinct CDR3 sequences, with roughly half as singletons. Sequenced sample: sorted CD4+, CD8+, or CD8+CD57+ T cells (not recorded which) from PBMCs. Receptors originate from a human donor with aplastic anemia.

This rearrangement joins TRBV20-1 to TRBJ2-7; D call uncertain. The CDR3 runs to 12 residues. Germline CDR1 DFQATT, CDR2 SNEGSKA (reference sequence). Trimming left V 7 bases short and J 6 bases short, with 16 bases between. The CDR3 loop reads CSGMPKYGEQYF. As DNA, the CDR3 is TGCAGTGGTATGCCGAAGTACGGCGAGCAGTACTTC.

This clonotype has ten or more counts. CDR3 sequence: CASSLGTARDTEAFF. For the CDR3, the DNA is TGTGCCAGCAGCTTAGGGACAGCAAGGGACACTGAAGCTTTCTTT. The V and J genes are TRBV7-9 and TRBJ1-1; tentatively, D is TRBD1 (6 bases). There are 15 residues in the CDR3. V gave up 1 base and J gave up 3 bases, with 12 bases separating them. From germline, CDR1 is SEHNR and CDR2 FQNEAQ (reference sequence).

In this sample, this clonotype turned up many times. V is TRBV20-1 and J is TRBJ1-1; D might be TRBD1 (5 bases). V lost 5 bases and J 2 bases, leaving 15 bases between the germline ends. There are 14 residues in the CDR3. Germline V gives CDR1 DFQATT, CDR2 SNEGSKA (reference sequence). CDR3 residues: CSALDRDGNTEAFF. CDR3 nucleotides: TGCAGTGCTTTAGACAGAGACGGAAACACTGAAGCTTTCTTT.

In the case of this clonotype: This could be a read error, since a much larger clone is one nucleotide away. The CDR3 does not close with the conserved phenylalanine or tryptophan, likely indicating a read error. J is TRBJ2-7 and V is TRBV7-3, with D possibly matching TRBD1 (6 bases). CDR1 and CDR2 from the germline V gene are SGHTA and FQGTGA. V lost 5 bases and J 3 bases, leaving 17 bases between the germline ends. The CDR3 extends over 15 amino acids. CDR3 nucleotide sequence: TGTGCCAGCAGCCCCCACCCGGGACATCGCTACGAGCAGTACTCC. Amino acid sequence: CASSPHPGHRYEQYS.

This chain connects TRBV10-3 to TRBJ2-3, with 10 positions matching TRBD2. The ends lost 10 bases at V and 6 bases at J; junction bases unmatched: 19. The CDR3 length is 17 residues. From germline, CDR1 is ENHRY and CDR2 SYGVKD. CDR3 in amino acids: CATKSAGGLELSDTQYF. The CDR3 coding sequence is TGTGCCACCAAGTCAGCGGGGGGGCTAGAATTGTCGGATACGCAGTATTTT.

This chain joins TRBV2 and TRBJ2-5; the D gene is possibly TRBD1 (5 bases). Trimming pared 2 bases from V and 4 bases from J, leaving 11 bases between. CDR1 SNHLY and CDR2 FYNNEI come from the germline V gene. The CDR3 covers 14 residues. CDR3 DNA sequence: TGTGCCAGCAGTGAACAGGGATTACTAGAGACCCAGTACTTC. This translates into CASSEQGLLETQYF.

This clonotype was detected many times. The rearrangement links TRBV7-8 to TRBJ2-5; 9 nucleotides line up with TRBD1. The CDR3 sequence is 17 residues long. The V gene end was trimmed by 5 bases and the J gene end by 5 bases; junction bases not matched to a gene: 15. CDR1 SGHVS and CDR2 FQNEAQ come from the germline V gene. The CDR3 here is CASSEMPGQGKGETQYF. For the CDR3, the DNA is TGTGCCAGCAGCGAGATGCCGGGACAGGGAAAAGGGGAGACCCAGTACTTC. Looking up the rest from reference TRBV7-8 and TRBJ2-5 gives the full variable domain: GAGVSQSPRYKVAKRGQDVALRCDPISGHVSLFWYQQALGQGPEFLTYFQNEAQLDKSGLPSDRFFAERPEGSVSTLKIQRTQQEDSAVYLCASSEMPGQGKGETQYFGPGTRLLVL.

This clonotype was found many times. V and J are TRBV2 and TRBJ1-1; TRBD1 matches at 9 bases. Germline V gives CDR1 SNHLY, CDR2 FYNNEI. The trim removed 8 bases at V and 1 base at J, leaving 2 bases unmatched. The length of the CDR3 is 13 residues. The CDR3 spells CASGQGKNTEAFF. CDR3 in DNA: TGTGCCAGCGGACAGGGGAAGAACACTGAAGCTTTCTTT.

This clonotype showed up just a few times. In DNA, the CDR3 is TGCGCCAGCAGCCCCGACGGGGGAGGGGTCGGGAATGAGCAGTTCTTC. Protein product: CASSPDGGGVGNEQFF. J is TRBJ2-1 and V is TRBV5-1; 7 bases agree with TRBD2. CDR1 and CDR2 (germline): SGHRS, YFSETQ. The CDR3 has 16 residues. The V and J ends lost 4 bases and 7 bases, in that order; junction bases with no gene match: 14.